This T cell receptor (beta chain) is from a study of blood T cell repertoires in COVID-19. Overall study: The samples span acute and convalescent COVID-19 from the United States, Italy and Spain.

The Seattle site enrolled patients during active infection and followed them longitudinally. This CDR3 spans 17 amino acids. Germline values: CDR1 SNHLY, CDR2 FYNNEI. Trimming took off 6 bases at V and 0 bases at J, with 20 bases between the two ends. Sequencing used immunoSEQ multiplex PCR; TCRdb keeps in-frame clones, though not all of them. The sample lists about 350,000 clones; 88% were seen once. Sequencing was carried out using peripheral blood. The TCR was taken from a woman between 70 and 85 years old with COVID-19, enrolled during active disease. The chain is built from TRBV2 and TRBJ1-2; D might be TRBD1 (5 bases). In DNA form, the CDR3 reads TGTGCCAGCAGCGCCGGGACTTACCAGGAAGCTAACTATGGCTACACCTTC. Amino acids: CASSAGTYQEANYGYTF.